Listed below are T cell receptor beta chains from one sample, sequenced in a study of cytotoxic CD8 clonotypes in ibrutinib-treated CLL. Profiled with immunoSEQ multiplex PCR; TCRdb holds only in-frame clones, not every one. This repertoire shows more than 200,000 clones, 70% found once; its top ten account for 15%. Sequences were derived from PBMCs, sampled after 24 months of ibrutinib treatment. Receptor source: a human donor with chronic lymphocytic leukemia. The CDR3 runs from the conserved cysteine through the conserved F or W. The order of the fields is V gene, clone size, J gene, D gene, CDR3 DNA, CDR3 protein. The D gene is left open where the match is weak. Where a row states a size, it is once, few, many or the class of an expanded clone; other rows omit it.

V gene: TRBV18; clone size: NA; J gene: TRBJ2-7; D gene: NA; CDR3 DNA: TGTGCCAGCTCACCCCCGGGCCAGTCCTACGAGCAGTACTTC; CDR3 protein: CASSPPGQSYEQYF
V gene: TRBV7-2; clone size: NA; J gene: TRBJ2-7; D gene: NA; CDR3 DNA: TGTGCCAGCAGCCTACATATGGGGGAGCAGTACTTC; CDR3 protein: CASSLHMGEQYF
V gene: TRBV19; clone size: few; J gene: TRBJ2-5; D gene: NA; CDR3 DNA: TGTGCCAGTAGTTACGGGACCCCGGGGGAGTCCCAGTACTTC; CDR3 protein: CASSYGTPGESQYF
V gene: TRBV29-1; clone size: NA; J gene: TRBJ2-2; D gene: TRBD2; CDR3 DNA: TGCAGCGTTTATCGAGCGGGAGCCGGCGGGGAGCTGTTTTTT; CDR3 protein: CSVYRAGAGGELFF
V gene: TRBV29-1; clone size: NA; J gene: TRBJ2-3; D gene: NA; CDR3 DNA: TGCAGCGTTGAAACTGCCCTAGCGCCAGGCGATACGCAGTATTTT; CDR3 protein: CSVETALAPGDTQYF
V gene: TRBV6-5; clone size: NA; J gene: TRBJ2-7; D gene: NA; CDR3 DNA: TGTGCCAGCAGTTATGGGGCTACCCCTGTGTACTTC; CDR3 protein: CASSYGATPVYF
V gene: TRBV28; clone size: NA; J gene: TRBJ2-5; D gene: NA; CDR3 DNA: TGTGCCAGCAGTTTGGTGGGTATGGCGTCGGAGACCCAGTACTTC; CDR3 protein: CASSLVGMASETQYF
V gene: TRBV2; clone size: NA; J gene: TRBJ2-7; D gene: TRBD1; CDR3 DNA: TGTGCCAGCACCAAGCTCAGCGCGGGACAGGGAGTCGAGCAGTACTTC; CDR3 protein: CASTKLSAGQGVEQYF
V gene: TRBV27; clone size: NA; J gene: TRBJ1-2; D gene: NA; CDR3 DNA: TGTGCCAGCAGCCCCACGTGGGGGGTTAACTATGGCTACACCTTC; CDR3 protein: CASSPTWGVNYGYTF
V gene: TRBV11-3; clone size: NA; J gene: TRBJ2-5; D gene: TRBD2; CDR3 DNA: TGTGCCAGCAGCGAAGCTAGCGGCCAAGAGACCCAGTACTTC; CDR3 protein: CASSEASGQETQYF
V gene: TRBV2; clone size: few; J gene: TRBJ1-2; D gene: NA; CDR3 DNA: TGTGCCAACACCCCGGGCACTAATTCTGGCTACACCTTC; CDR3 protein: CANTPGTNSGYTF
V gene: TRBV29-1; clone size: NA; J gene: TRBJ2-1; D gene: TRBD2; CDR3 DNA: TGCAGCGTTGAAGATCCGAGCGGGAGGGTTTACAATGAGCAGTTCTTC; CDR3 protein: CSVEDPSGRVYNEQFF
V gene: TRBV18; clone size: NA; J gene: TRBJ2-1; D gene: TRBD1; CDR3 DNA: TGTGCCAGCGCCACTCGGGACAGGGGTTGGAATGAGCAGTTCTTC; CDR3 protein: CASATRDRGWNEQFF
V gene: TRBV15; clone size: NA; J gene: TRBJ1-5; D gene: NA; CDR3 DNA: TGTGCCACCAGCAGAGACAGGAGCCAGCCCCAGCATTTT; CDR3 protein: CATSRDRSQPQHF
V gene: TRBV2; clone size: many; J gene: TRBJ2-2; D gene: TRBD1; CDR3 DNA: TGTGCCAGCAGGGGGACAGGGAGCACCGGGGAGCTGTTTTTT; CDR3 protein: CASRGTGSTGELFF
V gene: TRBV25-1; clone size: once; J gene: TRBJ1-4; D gene: NA; CDR3 DNA: TGTGCCAGCAGTGATCCGGGGCGATCAACTAATGAAAAACTGTTTTTT; CDR3 protein: CASSDPGRSTNEKLFF
V gene: TRBV2; clone size: few; J gene: TRBJ1-4; D gene: NA; CDR3 DNA: TGTGCCAGCAGTGAAGCTGAAAAACTGTTTTTT; CDR3 protein: CASSEAEKLFF
V gene: TRBV7-2; clone size: NA; J gene: TRBJ1-1; D gene: TRBD1; CDR3 DNA: TGTGCCAGCAGCCCGGGGGACAGAGGGAACACTGAAGCTTTCTTT; CDR3 protein: CASSPGDRGNTEAFF
V gene: TRBV27; clone size: NA; J gene: TRBJ2-2; D gene: NA; CDR3 DNA: TGTGCCAGCAGTTTCCGAAGCACCGGGGAGCTGTTTTTT; CDR3 protein: CASSFRSTGELFF
V gene: TRBV28; clone size: few; J gene: TRBJ2-1; D gene: NA; CDR3 DNA: TGTGCCAGCAGCCTACGGCCGTACAATGAGCAGTTCTTC; CDR3 protein: CASSLRPYNEQFF
V gene: TRBV30; clone size: NA; J gene: TRBJ2-7; D gene: NA; CDR3 DNA: TGTGCCTGGAGTGTCCGGGACAACCCTCCGGGTGAGCAGTACTTC; CDR3 protein: CAWSVRDNPPGEQYF
V gene: TRBV29-1; clone size: NA; J gene: TRBJ1-2; D gene: TRBD1; CDR3 DNA: TGCAGCGCATCAGGGGGACGGGGCTATGGCTACACCTTC; CDR3 protein: CSASGGRGYGYTF
V gene: TRBV29-1; clone size: few; J gene: TRBJ1-2; D gene: NA; CDR3 DNA: TGCAGCGTTGATAGCCCGACTAACTATGGCTACACCTTC; CDR3 protein: CSVDSPTNYGYTF
V gene: TRBV4-2; clone size: NA; J gene: TRBJ2-6; D gene: NA; CDR3 DNA: TGTGCCAGCAGCCAAGATTTGGGGGGCATGGGGGCCAACGTCCTGACTTTC; CDR3 protein: CASSQDLGGMGANVLTF
V gene: TRBV28; clone size: NA; J gene: TRBJ1-1; D gene: NA; CDR3 DNA: TGTGCCAGCCGCCCGCCCCGCAGCGACATAACCGGGTGGACTGAAGCTTTCTTT; CDR3 protein: CASRPPRSDITGWTEAFF
V gene: TRBV7-7; clone size: NA; J gene: TRBJ2-2; D gene: NA; CDR3 DNA: TGTGCTAGCAGCTTAGGCGTGGGAGCGAACACCGGGGAGCTGTTTTTT; CDR3 protein: CASSLGVGANTGELFF
V gene: TRBV5-1; clone size: few; J gene: TRBJ2-5; D gene: NA; CDR3 DNA: TGCGCCAGCAGCTTGGCCCAGCCCGGGGAGACCCAGTACTTC; CDR3 protein: CASSLAQPGETQYF
V gene: TRBV28; clone size: NA; J gene: TRBJ2-2; D gene: NA; CDR3 DNA: TGTGCCAGCACAGTAGAGGGGACCGGGGAGCTGTTTTTT; CDR3 protein: CASTVEGTGELFF
V gene: TRBV27; clone size: few; J gene: TRBJ2-7; D gene: NA; CDR3 DNA: TGTGCCAGCTGGGGTCTGACGACAGCCTCCTACGAGCAGTACTTC; CDR3 protein: CASWGLTTASYEQYF
V gene: TRBV18; clone size: NA; J gene: TRBJ2-5; D gene: NA; CDR3 DNA: TGTGCCAGCTCACCACCGGCGGGGTTCCAAGAGACCCAGTACTTC; CDR3 protein: CASSPPAGFQETQYF
V gene: TRBV9; clone size: NA; J gene: TRBJ1-4; D gene: NA; CDR3 DNA: TGTGCCAGCAGCGCCGGGCAGAGTAATGAAAAACTGTTTTTT; CDR3 protein: CASSAGQSNEKLFF
V gene: TRBV14; clone size: NA; J gene: TRBJ2-1; D gene: NA; CDR3 DNA: TGTGCCAGCAGCCAGTCTACGTACAATGAGCAGTTCTTC; CDR3 protein: CASSQSTYNEQFF
V gene: TRBV30; clone size: few; J gene: TRBJ2-1; D gene: TRBD2; CDR3 DNA: TGTGCCTGGAAGGGGACTAGCGGGAGCCAGGGTGAGCAGTTCTTC; CDR3 protein: CAWKGTSGSQGEQFF
V gene: TRBV19; clone size: NA; J gene: TRBJ1-1; D gene: NA; CDR3 DNA: TGTGCCAGTAGTGCTCGGAGCCTGAGGGCTTTCTTT; CDR3 protein: CASSARSLRAFF
V gene: TRBV2; clone size: NA; J gene: TRBJ2-7; D gene: TRBD1; CDR3 DNA: TGTGCCAGCTCCACAGGGGGCCCCTCCTACGAGCAGTACTTC; CDR3 protein: CASSTGGPSYEQYF
V gene: TRBV27; clone size: NA; J gene: TRBJ2-1; D gene: TRBD1; CDR3 DNA: TGTGCCAGCAGTCCGAGGACAGGGCTTAGCTCCTACAATGAGCAGTTCTTC; CDR3 protein: CASSPRTGLSSYNEQFF
V gene: TRBV27; clone size: NA; J gene: TRBJ2-7; D gene: NA; CDR3 DNA: TGTGCCAGCAGTTTAGGCCTAGCGAACTACTACGAGCAGTACTTC; CDR3 protein: CASSLGLANYYEQYF
V gene: TRBV4-3; clone size: once; J gene: TRBJ2-1; D gene: NA; CDR3 DNA: TGCGCCAGCAGCCAAGATGAAGCTCTCGGATCCTACAATGAGCAGTTCTTC; CDR3 protein: CASSQDEALGSYNEQFF
V gene: TRBV19; clone size: NA; J gene: TRBJ2-5; D gene: TRBD2; CDR3 DNA: TGTGCCAGTAGCTGGGGGGGACAAGAGACCCAGTACTTC; CDR3 protein: CASSWGGQETQYF
V gene: TRBV14; clone size: NA; J gene: TRBJ2-7; D gene: NA; CDR3 DNA: TGTGCCAGCAGCCCGATCAGATCTTACGAGCAGTACTTC; CDR3 protein: CASSPIRSYEQYF
V gene: TRBV29-1; clone size: NA; J gene: TRBJ2-7; D gene: TRBD2; CDR3 DNA: TGCAGCGTTGAAAAAGCGGGAGGTTACGAGCAGTACTTC; CDR3 protein: CSVEKAGGYEQYF
V gene: TRBV6-6; clone size: NA; J gene: TRBJ1-1; D gene: NA; CDR3 DNA: TGTGCCAGCAGTCGGACACATGAAGCTTTCTTT; CDR3 protein: CASSRTHEAFF
V gene: TRBV15; clone size: once; J gene: TRBJ2-7; D gene: NA; CDR3 DNA: TGTGCCACCAGCAGAGGGCAGGGGAACTACGAGCAGTACTTC; CDR3 protein: CATSRGQGNYEQYF
V gene: TRBV28; clone size: NA; J gene: TRBJ2-1; D gene: TRBD2; CDR3 DNA: TGTGCCAGCAGTTGGACTAGCGGGAGGGCCGGCTACAATGAGCAGTTCTTC; CDR3 protein: CASSWTSGRAGYNEQFF
V gene: TRBV27; clone size: once; J gene: TRBJ2-7; D gene: NA; CDR3 DNA: TGTGCCAGCAGTTTGTCGTCGGGGACACTAACTTACGAGCAGTACTTC; CDR3 protein: CASSLSSGTLTYEQYF
V gene: TRBV7-9; clone size: NA; J gene: TRBJ1-1; D gene: NA; CDR3 DNA: TGTGCCAGCAGCTTATTTAGAGCCGAGGGAGCTTTCTTT; CDR3 protein: CASSLFRAEGAFF
V gene: TRBV28; clone size: NA; J gene: TRBJ1-1; D gene: NA; CDR3 DNA: TGTGCCAGCAGTCTCTCGACAGGAATGAACACTGAAGCTTTCTTT; CDR3 protein: CASSLSTGMNTEAFF